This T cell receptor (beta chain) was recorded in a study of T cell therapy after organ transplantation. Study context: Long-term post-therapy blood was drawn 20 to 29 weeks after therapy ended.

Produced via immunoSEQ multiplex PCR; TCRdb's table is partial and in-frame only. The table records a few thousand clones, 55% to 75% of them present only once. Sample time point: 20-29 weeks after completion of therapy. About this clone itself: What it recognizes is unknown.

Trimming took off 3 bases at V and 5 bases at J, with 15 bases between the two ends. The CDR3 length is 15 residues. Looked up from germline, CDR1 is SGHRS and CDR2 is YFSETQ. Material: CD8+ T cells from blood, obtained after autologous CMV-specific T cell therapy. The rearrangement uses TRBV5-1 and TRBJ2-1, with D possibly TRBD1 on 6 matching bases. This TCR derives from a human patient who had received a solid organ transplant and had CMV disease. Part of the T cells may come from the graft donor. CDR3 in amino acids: CASSYRDTSNNEQFF. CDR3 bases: TGCGCCAGCAGCTACCGGGACACTTCGAACAATGAGCAGTTCTTC.